One and the same sample provided the 19 T cell receptor beta chains below, sequenced in a study of CD8 T cells in Susac syndrome. Random hexamers served to reverse transcribe roughly 0.5 to 1 ug RNA. MiXCR, run by TCRdb on the immunoSEQ multiplex PCR reads, gives a single entry per CDR3 protein. The sample comprises about 200,000 distinct CDR3 sequences, 90% to 96% of which are singletons, and roughly 0.095% rests with the top ten. The sample was CD4+ T cells from PBMCs. Receptors originate from a human donor with multiple sclerosis.

This clonotype was recorded once. Compared with germline, one end of the junction differs, possibly owing to a read error. The CDR3 coding sequence is TGTGCCAGCAGCGTAGAGGGGACAGGACTCTCTGAAAACACCATATATTTT. Its translation: CASSVEGTGLSENTIYF. The rearrangement uses TRBV9 and TRBJ1-3; 8 bases match TRBD1. From germline, CDR1 is SGDLS and CDR2 YYNGEE. The CDR3 covers 17 residues.

This sequence joins TRBV20-1 and TRBJ2-4, with no clear D. Germline V gene sequence: CDR1 DFQATT, CDR2 SNEGSKA (reference sequence). Trimming cost V 5 bases and J 8 bases, with 16 bases left between them. There are 13 residues in the CDR3. The CDR3 DNA reads TGCAGTGCTTCACCCGGACCCCGGGACATTCAGTACTTC. It encodes CSASPGPRDIQYF.

J is TRBJ2-5 and V is TRBV18; perhaps TRBD2 as D (5 bases). The CDR3 is made up of 14 amino acids. V lost 3 bases, J lost 5 bases, and 13 bases lay in between. Germline assignment: CDR1 KGHSH and CDR2 LQKENI. CDR3 nucleotides: TGTGCCAGCTCACCCTCGGAGGTGAGGGAGACCCAGTACTTC. This gives the protein CASSPSEVRETQYF.

The rearrangement links TRBV7-3 to TRBJ2-1; D is perhaps TRBD1 or TRBD2 (5 bases each). The germline V and J ends were trimmed by 2 bases and 9 bases, with 8 bases remaining between them. Looked up from germline, CDR1 is SGHTA and CDR2 is FQGTGA. The CDR3 runs to 12 residues. Written as DNA, the CDR3 is TGTGCCAGCAGCTTATGGGGGTTTGAGCAGTTCTTC. Translation gives CASSLWGFEQFF. Supplemented by reference TRBV7-3 and TRBJ2-1, the full variable domain reads GAGVSQTPSNKVTEKGKYVELRCDPISGHTALYWYRQSLGQGPEFLIYFQGTGAADDSGLPNDRFFAVRPEGSVSTLKIQRTERGDSAVYLCASSLWGFEQFFGPGTRLTVL.

This chain joins TRBV30 and TRBJ1-1, with D perhaps matching TRBD1 (5 bases). V lost 1 base and J lost 4, with 19 bases in between. Germline CDR1 is GTSNPN and CDR2 is SVGIG (reference sequence). The CDR3 spans 16 residues. The CDR3 loop is CAWSAGSGARRTEAFF. In nucleotides, the CDR3 is TGTGCCTGGAGTGCCGGATCTGGGGCTAGGCGCACTGAAGCTTTCTTT. Combining the CDR3 with reference TRBV30 and TRBJ1-1 gives the whole variable domain SQTIHQWPATLVQPVGSPLSLECTVEGTSNPNLYWYRQAAGRGLQLLFYSVGIGQISSEVPQNLSASRPQDRQFILSSKKLLLSDSGFYLCAWSAGSGARRTEAFFGQGTRLTVV.

This rearrangement joins TRBV30 to TRBJ1-5, with 10 bases identical to TRBD1. CDR3 length: 16 amino acids. In germline, CDR1 is GTSNPN, CDR2 SVGIG (reference sequence). J lost 11 bases, V lost 4 bases, and 17 bases had no gene match. The CDR3 reads CAWTGMGTGESAAQHF. CDR3 sequence (DNA): TGTGCCTGGACGGGGATGGGGACAGGGGAATCAGCGGCCCAGCATTTT.

The V gene is TRBV30, the J gene TRBJ1-2; D gene uncertain. CDR3 length equals 14 residues. V was cut by 2 bases and J by 0 bases, with 10 bases left in between. CDR1 and CDR2 (germline): GTSNPN, SVGIG (reference sequence). CDR3: CAWSSVPTNYGYTF. In nucleotides, the CDR3 is TGTGCCTGGAGTTCGGTGCCTACTAACTATGGCTACACCTTC.

The rearrangement links TRBV6-5 to TRBJ2-6, with D possibly TRBD2 on 5 matching bases. Trimming left V 5 bases short and J 2 bases short, with 7 bases between. The CDR3 covers 14 residues. Germline lookup yields CDR1 MNHEY and CDR2 SVGAGI. The CDR3 loop is CASSNGAGANVLTF. Written as DNA, the CDR3 is TGTGCCAGCAGTAACGGGGCTGGGGCCAACGTCCTGACTTTC.

This chain uses TRBV7-2 with TRBJ1-2; a possible D gene is TRBD1 (6 bases). V shed 4 bases and J shed 5 bases, with 11 bases lying between them. Germline CDR1 and CDR2: SGHTA and FQGNSA. The CDR3 consists of 13 residues. The CDR3, as DNA: TGTGCCAGCAGCTCAGGGAGGGGGTATGGCTACACCTTC. Translating it yields CASSSGRGYGYTF.

The chain links TRBV7-9 to TRBJ2-2, with D possibly matching TRBD1 (6 bases). CDR3 length equals 15 residues. Germline V gives CDR1 SEHNR, CDR2 FQNEAQ (reference sequence). The ends were cut back, 1 base at V and 1 base at J, with 7 bases in the middle. CDR3 in amino acids: CASSLEGGNTGELFF. For the CDR3, the DNA is TGTGCCAGCAGCTTAGAAGGGGGGAACACCGGGGAGCTGTTTTTT.

The V call is TRBV6-6, the J call TRBJ2-5; unclear D gene. V was cut by 7 bases and J by 2 bases, with 5 bases left in between. The CDR3 extends over 11 amino acids. Germline V gives CDR1 MNHNY, CDR2 SVGAGI (reference sequence). CDR3 sequence reads: CASTTQETQYF. The CDR3 DNA reads as TGTGCCAGCACCACACAAGAGACCCAGTACTTC.

J is TRBJ2-4 and V is TRBV29-1; TRBD1 might be the D (6 bases). V dropped 5 bases and J dropped 0 bases, with 8 bases sitting between them. This CDR3 spans 13 amino acids. Per germline, CDR1 SQVTM and CDR2 ANQGSEA. In DNA form, the CDR3 reads TGCAGCGTTCTCAGGGGAGCCAAAAACATTCAGTACTTC. This encodes CSVLRGAKNIQYF.

The chain recombines TRBV20-1 with TRBJ2-7; TRBD1 might be the D (6 bases). The V gene lost 1 base and the J gene lost 2 bases, with 18 bases spanning the gap. CDR3 length equals 16 residues. Germline V gives CDR1 DFQATT, CDR2 SNEGSKA (reference sequence). CDR3 loop: CSARVFLTGMTYEQYF. The CDR3 DNA reads as TGCAGTGCTAGAGTCTTCCTAACAGGGATGACCTACGAGCAGTACTTC.

The chain recombines TRBV29-1 with TRBJ2-5; possibly TRBD1 or TRBD2 for D (5 bases each). Deletions cut 6 bases from V and 2 bases from J, with 13 bases between. This CDR3 contains 13 residues. Looked up from germline, CDR1 is SQVTM and CDR2 is ANQGSEA. The CDR3 nucleotides read TGCAGCGTAAGGGGACCGAGACAAGAGACCCAGTACTTC. This gives the protein CSVRGPRQETQYF.

The chain carries TRBV23-1 and TRBJ2-2; D possibly matches TRBD1 or TRBD2 (5 bases each). TRBV23-1 is sorted into the ORF group, with uncertain function. This CDR3 is built from 15 residues. V was cut by 7 bases and J by 1 base, with 13 bases left in between. In DNA, the CDR3 is TGCGCCAGCAACGCCGGGACCGAGAACACCGGGGAGCTGTTTTTT. Translation: CASNAGTENTGELFF.

V usage is TRBV30 and J usage is TRBJ1-2; D is unresolved. Trimming stripped 3 bases from V and 4 bases from J, with 12 bases between. CDR1 is GTSNPN and CDR2 is SVGIG in the germline V gene (reference sequence). The CDR3 runs to 13 residues. The CDR3 coding sequence is TGTGCCTGGAGCGGGCGGCAGAGCTATGGCTACACCTTC. Protein: CAWSGRQSYGYTF.

V and J are TRBV30 and TRBJ1-6; D remains ambiguous. V was clipped by 3 bases and J by 10 bases, with 16 bases between them. The CDR3 is 14 amino acids. Germline values: CDR1 GTSNPN, CDR2 SVGIG (reference sequence). For the CDR3, the DNA is TGTGCCTGGAGCGGTGGGGTCCGGTGGTCACCCCTCCACTTT. Amino acids: CAWSGGVRWSPLHF.

The gene calls are TRBV23-1 and TRBJ2-7; no definite D call. TRBV23-1 is treated as an ORF (open reading frame) with a function not yet certain. Trimming took off 7 bases at V and 2 bases at J, with 15 bases between the two ends. The CDR3 loop spans 14 amino acids. The CDR3 reads CASTQGLLTYEQYF. CDR3 DNA: TGCGCCAGCACCCAAGGCCTTCTGACCTACGAGCAGTACTTC.

The chain has TRBV20-1 and TRBJ1-4; D gene unclear. V shed 4 bases and J shed 6 bases, with 3 bases lying between them. Germline lookup yields CDR1 DFQATT and CDR2 SNEGSKA (reference sequence). The CDR3 sequence is 10 residues long. As DNA, the CDR3 is TGCAGTGCTAAATATGAAAAACTGTTTTTT. Protein sequence: CSAKYEKLFF.